This TCR beta chain was recorded in a study of identical twins. TCRdb re-called the 5' RACE reads with MiXCR, one entry per CDR3 protein. This table holds 350,000 to 450,000 distinct CDR3 sequences, about 18% found once. Broader study findings: Sharing of beta out-of-frame sequences by twins showed a weaker excess. The more abundant beta clonotypes in cord blood had fewer insertions, and memory repertoires did not show this.

Germline assignment: CDR1 DFQATT and CDR2 SNEGSKA (reference sequence). The CDR3 length is 13 residues. This clonotype was observed a handful of times. Its antigen is currently unknown. One junction end does not reproduce the germline sequence, and a read error may be involved. The chain recombines TRBV20-1 with TRBJ2-3; 10 positions match TRBD2. This TCR was recovered from a man aged 50-59 years in good health. Sequencing input: naive T cells sorted from blood. The CDR3 nucleotides read TGCAGCGCTAGCGGGGGATTCACAGATACGCAGTATTTT. Residues: CSASGGFTDTQYF.